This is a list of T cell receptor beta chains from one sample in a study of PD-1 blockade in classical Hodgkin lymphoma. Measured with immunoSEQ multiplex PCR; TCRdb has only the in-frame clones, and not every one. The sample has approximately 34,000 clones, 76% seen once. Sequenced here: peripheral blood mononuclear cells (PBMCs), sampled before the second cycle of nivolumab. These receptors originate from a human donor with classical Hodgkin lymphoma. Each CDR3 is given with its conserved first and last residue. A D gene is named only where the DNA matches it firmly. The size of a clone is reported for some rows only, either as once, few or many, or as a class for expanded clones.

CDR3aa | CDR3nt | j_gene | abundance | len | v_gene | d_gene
CASSWGEQETQYF | TGTGCCAGCAGTTGGGGGGAACAAGAGACCCAGTACTTC | TRBJ2-5 | . | 13 | TRBV27 | .
CASSFGQGEVSPLHF | TGTGCCAGCAGCTTCGGACAGGGGGAAGTTTCACCCCTCCACTTT | TRBJ1-6 | . | 15 | TRBV5-6 | TRBD1
CAISPSGGREETQYF | TGTGCCATCAGTCCCTCCGGGGGGCGAGAAGAGACCCAGTACTTC | TRBJ2-5 | . | 15 | TRBV10-3 | .
CASSLARGHNEQFF | TGCGCCAGCAGCTTGGCCCGCGGCCACAATGAGCAGTTCTTC | TRBJ2-1 | . | 14 | TRBV5-1 | .
CASSLGQGLFEQYF | TGTGCCAGCAGCCTCGGACAGGGCCTTTTCGAGCAGTACTTC | TRBJ2-7 | . | 14 | TRBV7-9 | TRBD1
CASRGGGAEQFF | TGTGCCAGCAGAGGGGGGGGTGCTGAGCAGTTCTTC | TRBJ2-1 | . | 12 | TRBV6-6 | .
CASSDRGLAGEQFF | TGTGCCAGCAGCGACAGGGGACTAGCGGGGGAGCAGTTCTTC | TRBJ2-1 | few | 14 | TRBV7-8 | TRBD2
CASSRIKGRGRGNYGYTF | TGTGCCAGCAGTAGGATAAAAGGTCGGGGGCGAGGGAACTATGGCTACACCTTC | TRBJ1-2 | once | 18 | TRBV11-2 | .
CASSKGLAGGSSYEQYF | TGTGCCAGCAGCAAGGGACTAGCGGGGGGGAGCTCCTACGAGCAGTACTTC | TRBJ2-7 | . | 17 | TRBV5-4 | TRBD2
CASSYSGRASHRVDEQYF | TGTGCCAGCAGCTACTCTGGTCGGGCAAGCCACCGGGTCGACGAGCAGTACTTC | TRBJ2-7 | . | 18 | TRBV5-4 | .
CASSQDPRSGIQYF | TGCGCCAGCAGCCAAGATCCGCGTAGCGGGATTCAGTACTTC | TRBJ2-4 | few | 14 | TRBV4-3 | TRBD2
CASSLQQGNTEAFF | TGCGCCAGCAGCTTGCAACAGGGGAACACTGAAGCTTTCTTT | TRBJ1-1 | . | 14 | TRBV5-1 | .
CASSQDWAGGPNSPLHF | TGCGCCAGCAGCCAAGATTGGGCGGGGGGCCCTAATTCACCCCTCCACTTT | TRBJ1-6 | few | 17 | TRBV4-1 | .
CASSLGASGFSYEQYF | TGTGCCAGCAGCTTAGGGGCTAGCGGTTTCTCCTACGAGCAGTACTTC | TRBJ2-7 | . | 16 | TRBV7-2 | TRBD2
CASSEYWGEQYF | TGTGCCAGCAGTGAATATTGGGGCGAGCAGTACTTC | TRBJ2-7 | . | 12 | TRBV2 | .
CASSTTLSGYTF | TGTGCCAGCAGTACGACCCTGAGTGGCTACACCTTC | TRBJ1-2 | . | 12 | TRBV7-9 | .
CASSSRRGQETQYF | TGCGCCAGCAGCTCTAGGAGGGGTCAAGAGACCCAGTACTTC | TRBJ2-5 | . | 14 | TRBV5-1 | .
CASSLRQGGDTQYF | TGTGCCAGCAGCTTACGGCAGGGTGGGGATACGCAGTATTTT | TRBJ2-3 | few | 14 | TRBV7-2 | .
CASSETRNNSPLHF | TGTGCCAGCAGTGAAACCCGGAATAATTCACCCCTCCACTTT | TRBJ1-6 | few | 14 | TRBV6-1 | .
CASSLAVGSGVVGTDTQYF | TGCGCCAGCAGCTTGGCGGTAGGGAGCGGGGTAGTTGGCACAGATACGCAGTATTTT | TRBJ2-3 | few | 19 | TRBV5-1 | TRBD2
CASIMIGRISTDTQYF | TGTGCCAGCATCATGATTGGCCGCATTAGCACAGATACGCAGTATTTT | TRBJ2-3 | . | 16 | TRBV2 | .
CASSYGQGRYEQYF | TGCGCCAGCAGCTACGGACAGGGGCGCTACGAGCAGTACTTC | TRBJ2-7 | . | 14 | TRBV5-1 | TRBD1
CASSPPGGSGTDTQYF | TGTGCCAGCAGCCCCCCCGGGGGGTCAGGCACAGATACGCAGTATTTT | TRBJ2-3 | . | 16 | TRBV5-4 | TRBD2
CASSFSRGDQETQYF | TGTGCCAGCAGCTTTAGTCGGGGGGATCAAGAGACCCAGTACTTC | TRBJ2-5 | . | 15 | TRBV7-9 | TRBD2
CASSLGRANEQFF | TGTGCCAGCAGCTTAGGCAGGGCCAATGAGCAGTTCTTC | TRBJ2-1 | . | 13 | TRBV7-2 | .
CASSPRGGGVSYEQYF | TGTGCCAGCAGCCCCAGAGGAGGGGGGGTTTCCTACGAGCAGTACTTC | TRBJ2-7 | . | 16 | TRBV7-2 | .
CASSVEASGPYEQYF | TGTGCCAGCAGCGTAGAGGCTAGCGGGCCCTACGAGCAGTACTTC | TRBJ2-7 | . | 15 | TRBV9 | TRBD2
CASSLDRDDNYGYTF | TGTGCCAGCTCACTCGACAGGGACGACAACTATGGCTACACCTTC | TRBJ1-2 | few | 15 | TRBV18 | TRBD1
CASSVGGSNTGELFF | TGTGCCAGCAGCGTGGGGGGGTCGAACACCGGGGAGCTGTTTTTT | TRBJ2-2 | . | 15 | TRBV5-4 | TRBD2
CSVADISGEQYF | TGCAGCGTAGCGGACATCTCGGGGGAGCAGTACTTC | TRBJ2-7 | few | 12 | TRBV29-1 | .
CASSLTGAFTEAFF | TGTGCCAGCAGTTTGACAGGGGCCTTCACTGAAGCTTTCTTT | TRBJ1-1 | . | 14 | TRBV27 | TRBD1
CASSGTANTEAFF | TGTGCCAGCAGTGGGACGGCGAACACTGAAGCTTTCTTT | TRBJ1-1 | . | 13 | TRBV5-4 | .
CATSRGTGPEETQYF | TGTGCCACCAGCAGAGGAACAGGGCCAGAAGAGACCCAGTACTTC | TRBJ2-5 | . | 15 | TRBV15 | .
CASRSGTSGGELFF | TGTGCCAGCAGGTCCGGGACTAGCGGCGGGGAGCTGTTTTTT | TRBJ2-2 | . | 14 | TRBV2 | TRBD2
CASSLGTGDGYEQYF | TGTGCCAGCAGCCTAGGGACAGGGGACGGCTACGAGCAGTACTTC | TRBJ2-7 | . | 15 | TRBV11-2 | TRBD1
CASSPPGLAGGGDTQYF | TGTGCCAGCAGCCCCCCCGGACTAGCGGGGGGAGGGGATACGCAGTATTTT | TRBJ2-3 | few | 17 | TRBV5-4 | TRBD2
CASSLSSTSGGYEQFF | TGTGCCAGCAGCTTAAGCTCGACTAGCGGGGGTTATGAGCAGTTCTTC | TRBJ2-1 | . | 16 | TRBV7-2 | TRBD2
CASSPLGGVGSNQPQHF | TGTGCCAGCAGCCCCCTTGGGGGAGTGGGTAGCAATCAGCCCCAGCATTTT | TRBJ1-5 | . | 17 | TRBV4-2 | .
CSVEDGGNTEAFF | TGCAGCGTTGAAGACGGCGGGAACACTGAAGCTTTCTTT | TRBJ1-1 | . | 13 | TRBV29-1 | .
CASSPDRASTGELFF | TGTGCCAGCAGTCCCGACAGGGCGAGCACCGGGGAGCTGTTTTTT | TRBJ2-2 | . | 15 | TRBV6-1 | TRBD1
CASRARGGGTANTGELFF | TGTGCCAGTAGGGCAAGGGGCGGGGGCACCGCGAACACCGGGGAGCTGTTTTTT | TRBJ2-2 | . | 18 | TRBV19 | .
CASSQYGGPQETQYF | TGCGCCAGCAGCCAATACGGGGGGCCCCAAGAGACCCAGTACTTC | TRBJ2-5 | . | 15 | TRBV4-3 | .
CASSVEGSILSEQYF | TGTGCCAGCAGCGTAGAGGGGAGTATCCTAAGCGAGCAGTACTTC | TRBJ2-7 | . | 15 | TRBV9 | .
CASSLVSLAENEQFF | TGCGCCAGCAGCTTGGTCAGCCTAGCGGAGAATGAGCAGTTCTTC | TRBJ2-1 | . | 15 | TRBV5-1 | TRBD2
CASSRRGLAGSTDTQYF | TGTGCCAGCTCACGACGGGGACTAGCGGGGAGCACAGATACGCAGTATTTT | TRBJ2-3 | few | 17 | TRBV18 | TRBD2
CASSGPSGGAYNEQFF | TGTGCCAGCAGCGGACCTAGCGGGGGGGCCTACAATGAGCAGTTCTTC | TRBJ2-1 | . | 16 | TRBV9 | TRBD2
CASSLAGGTGDDEQFF | TGTGCCAGCAGCTTGGCCGGCGGGACAGGGGACGATGAGCAGTTCTTC | TRBJ2-1 | . | 16 | TRBV5-6 | TRBD1
CAISEAGGDTEAFF | TGTGCCATCAGTGAAGCTGGGGGAGACACTGAAGCTTTCTTT | TRBJ1-1 | . | 14 | TRBV10-3 | .
CASSLALPEDGYTF | TGCGCCAGCAGCTTGGCCCTGCCGGAGGATGGCTACACCTTC | TRBJ1-2 | . | 14 | TRBV5-1 | .
CASKTTGKYGYTF | TGTGCCAGCAAGACGACAGGGAAGTATGGCTACACCTTC | TRBJ1-2 | . | 13 | TRBV9 | TRBD1
CASSLGPGLQETQYF | TGTGCCAGCAGCTTAGGACCCGGTCTACAAGAGACCCAGTACTTC | TRBJ2-5 | few | 15 | TRBV7-2 | .
CASSVGAALNTEAFF | TGTGCCAGCAGCGTAGGGGCAGCCCTGAACACTGAAGCTTTCTTT | TRBJ1-1 | . | 15 | TRBV9 | .
CASSFGRGTDTQYF | TGTGCCAGCAGCTTCGGAAGGGGCACAGATACGCAGTATTTT | TRBJ2-3 | . | 14 | TRBV7-2 | .